This T cell receptor beta chain was obtained from a study of T cells in Graves' hyperthyroidism and ophthalmopathy. Germline CDR1 LNHDA, CDR2 SQIVND (reference sequence). Trimming took off 8 bases at V and 6 bases at J, with 22 bases between the two ends. The CDR3 is made up of 15 amino acids. From RNA transcripts, TCR beta CDR3 regions were amplified. HTBI primers were the set used in a first-round RT-PCR of the TCR CDR3. TCRdb analysed the multiplex PCR reads with MiXCR anew, one entry per CDR3 protein. The sample lists roughly 700,000 distinct CDR3 sequences; roughly 17% were seen once. The chain recombines TRBV19 with TRBJ1-1; perhaps TRBD1 as D (6 bases). Source material: blood. The sequence came from a man over 45 with Graves' hyperthyroidism. The chain's CDR3 is CASAGAQGVIAEAFF. For the CDR3, the DNA is TGTGCCAGTGCAGGGGCGCAGGGTGTAATCGCTGAAGCTTTCTTT.